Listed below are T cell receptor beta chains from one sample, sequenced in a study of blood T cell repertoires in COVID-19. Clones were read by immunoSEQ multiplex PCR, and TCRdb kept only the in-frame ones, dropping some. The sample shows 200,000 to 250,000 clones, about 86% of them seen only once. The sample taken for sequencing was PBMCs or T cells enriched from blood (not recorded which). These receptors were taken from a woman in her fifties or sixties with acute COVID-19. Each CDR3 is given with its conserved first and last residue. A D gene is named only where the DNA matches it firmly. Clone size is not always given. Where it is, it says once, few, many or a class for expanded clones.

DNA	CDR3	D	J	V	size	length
TGTGCCAGCACCGGGGGACGTATGGGGGGCTACACCTTC	CASTGGRMGGYTF	NA	TRBJ1-2	TRBV28	NA	13
TGCGCCAGCAGCCAAGAGTGGATTACAGGATTTTCACAAGAGACCCAGTACTTC	CASSQEWITGFSQETQYF	NA	TRBJ2-5	TRBV4-1	few	18
TGTGCCAGCAGCTGGGACAGGGGTTCCACTGAAGCTTTCTTT	CASSWDRGSTEAFF	TRBD1	TRBJ1-1	TRBV5-8	NA	14
TGTGCCAGCAGTCTTACGGGACTGTCATCCGAGCAGTACTTC	CASSLTGLSSEQYF	NA	TRBJ2-7	TRBV28	few	14
TGTGCCAGTATATTTGGGGGGAACTATGGCTACACCTTC	CASIFGGNYGYTF	NA	TRBJ1-2	TRBV2	NA	13
TGTGCCATCACCCCGGGGGGGGGACTGGAGACCCAGTACTTC	CAITPGGGLETQYF	TRBD2	TRBJ2-5	TRBV10-3	NA	14
TGTGCCATCAGCTCCCGAGGACTACAGACCGGGGAGCTGTTTTTT	CAISSRGLQTGELFF	NA	TRBJ2-2	TRBV7-6	NA	15
TGTGCCAGCAGCCATCGGACAGCCATGAACACTGAAGCTTTCTTT	CASSHRTAMNTEAFF	NA	TRBJ1-1	TRBV7-9	NA	15
TGTGCCAGCAGCCCAACCGGCCGAAGAGGGAATGGCTACACCTTC	CASSPTGRRGNGYTF	NA	TRBJ1-2	TRBV3-1/TRBV3-2	NA	15
TGTGCCAGCTCATCGACTAGCGGGAGGGATACGCAGTATTTT	CASSSTSGRDTQYF	TRBD2	TRBJ2-3	TRBV18	NA	14
TGTGCCAGCAGTTTAAGGGGATTAGACTACGAGCAGTACTTC	CASSLRGLDYEQYF	NA	TRBJ2-7	TRBV27	NA	14